This TCR beta chain was documented in a study of Graves' ophthalmopathy and Graves' hyperthyroidism. This clonotype showed up many times. The V and J ends lost 5 bases and 5 bases respectively, with 12 bases between them. The CDR3 is made up of 13 amino acids. Germline lookup yields CDR1 MGHDK and CDR2 SYGVNS. Beta-chain TCR CDR3 regions were amplified from RNA transcripts. RT-PCR with HTBI primers came first, then second-round multiplex PCR. TCRdb fed the multiplex PCR reads into MiXCR, producing one record per CDR3 protein. The sample lists roughly 170,000 distinct CDR3 sequences, approximately 40% occurring once.

The V and J genes are TRBV25-1 and TRBJ2-5; D is unresolved. The clonotype was recovered from a man aged 25 to 40 with Graves' ophthalmopathy. Sequenced sample: peripheral blood. This CDR3 reads CASSTIYGETQYF. The DNA of the CDR3 is TGTGCCAGCAGTACGATCTATGGGGAGACCCAGTACTTC.